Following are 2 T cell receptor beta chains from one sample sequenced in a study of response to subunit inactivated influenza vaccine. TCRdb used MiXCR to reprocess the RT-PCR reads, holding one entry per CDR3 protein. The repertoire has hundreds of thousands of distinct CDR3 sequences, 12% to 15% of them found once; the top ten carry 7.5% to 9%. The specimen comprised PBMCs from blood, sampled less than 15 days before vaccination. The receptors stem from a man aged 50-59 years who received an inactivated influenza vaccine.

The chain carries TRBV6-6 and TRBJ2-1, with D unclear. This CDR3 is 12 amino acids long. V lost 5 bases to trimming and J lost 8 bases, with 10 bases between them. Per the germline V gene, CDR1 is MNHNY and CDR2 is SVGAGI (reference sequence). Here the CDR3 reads CASSACGDEQFF. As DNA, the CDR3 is TGTGCCAGCAGTGCGTGTGGCGATGAGCAGTTCTTC.

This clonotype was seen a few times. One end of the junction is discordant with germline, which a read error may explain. The CDR3 bases are TGCGCCAGCAGCCAAGATGCACAGGGTGGCTACATTGAGCAGTTCTTC. This translates into CASSQDAQGGYIEQFF. This rearrangement joins TRBV4-3 to TRBJ2-1, with D tentatively TRBD1 (6 bases). The CDR3 length is 16 residues. In germline, CDR1 is LGHNA, CDR2 YSLEER.